The source of this T cell receptor beta chain is a study of blood T cell repertoires in COVID-19. Study information: Material from acute and convalescent COVID-19 was sourced from the United States, Italy and Spain. In each case, the material was cDNA or gDNA derived from T cells, B-cell-depleted T cells, or PBMCs.

CDR1 is SGHTA and CDR2 is FQGNSA in the germline V gene. The CDR3 contains 14 residues. V lost 1 base to trimming and J lost 4 bases; unmatched junction nucleotides: 1. Original data processing: Amplification of reference gene primers was used by the study to estimate nucleated cell counts. Assay used: immunoSEQ multiplex PCR; TCRdb lists only in-frame clones, some missing. That table gives V, J and clone size, and the DNA gave D and trimming. The sample consists of about 240,000 clones, approximately 83% of them appearing once. The sequenced material came from peripheral blood. The sequence came from a woman older than 75 with acute or convalescent COVID-19. The chain links TRBV7-2 to TRBJ1-5, with 7 bases lining up with TRBD1. The CDR3 loop reads CASSLEQGNQPQHF. In nucleotides, the CDR3 is TGTGCCAGCAGCTTAGAACAGGGGAATCAGCCCCAGCATTTT.